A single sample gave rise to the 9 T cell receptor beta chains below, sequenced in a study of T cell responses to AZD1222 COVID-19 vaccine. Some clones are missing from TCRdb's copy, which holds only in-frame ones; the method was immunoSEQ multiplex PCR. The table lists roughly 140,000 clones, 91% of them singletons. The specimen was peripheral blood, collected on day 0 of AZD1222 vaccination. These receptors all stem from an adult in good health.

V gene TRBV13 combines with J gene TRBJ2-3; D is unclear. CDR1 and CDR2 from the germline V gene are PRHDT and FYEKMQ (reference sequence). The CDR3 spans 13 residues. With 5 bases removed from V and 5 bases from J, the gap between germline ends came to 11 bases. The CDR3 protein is CASSLRAEDTQYF. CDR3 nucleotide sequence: TGTGCCAGCAGCCTAAGGGCGGAAGATACGCAGTATTTT.

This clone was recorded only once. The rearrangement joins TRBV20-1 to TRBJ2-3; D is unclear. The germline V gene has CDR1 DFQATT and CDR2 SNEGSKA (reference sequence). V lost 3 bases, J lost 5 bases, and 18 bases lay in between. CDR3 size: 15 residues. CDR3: CSASAPTGLRDTQYF. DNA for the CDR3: TGCAGTGCTAGTGCCCCGACGGGCCTAAGAGATACGCAGTATTTT.

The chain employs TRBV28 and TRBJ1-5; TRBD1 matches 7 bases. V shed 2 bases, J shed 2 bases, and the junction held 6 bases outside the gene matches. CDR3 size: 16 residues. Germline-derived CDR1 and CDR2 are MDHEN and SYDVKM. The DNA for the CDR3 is TGTGCCAGCAGTTTAACGGGCAGGGGGGGCAATCAGCCCCAGCATTTT. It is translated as CASSLTGRGGNQPQHF.

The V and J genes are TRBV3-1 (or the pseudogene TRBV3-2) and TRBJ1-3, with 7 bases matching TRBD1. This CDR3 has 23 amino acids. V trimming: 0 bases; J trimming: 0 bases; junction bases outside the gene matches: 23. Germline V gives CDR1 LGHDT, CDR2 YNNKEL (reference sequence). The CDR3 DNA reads TGTGCCAGCAGCCAAGATTTTGGCCCCAGAGGCCGGGACAGCTTACGCTCTGGAAACACCATATATTTT. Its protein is CASSQDFGPRGRDSLRSGNTIYF.

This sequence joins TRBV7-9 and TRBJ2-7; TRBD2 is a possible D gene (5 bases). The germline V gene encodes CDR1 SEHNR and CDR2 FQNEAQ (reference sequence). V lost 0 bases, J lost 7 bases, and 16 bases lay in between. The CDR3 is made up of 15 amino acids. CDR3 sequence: CASSLAGGPGFEQYF. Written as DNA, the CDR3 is TGTGCCAGCAGCTTAGCAGGTGGACCGGGATTTGAGCAGTACTTC. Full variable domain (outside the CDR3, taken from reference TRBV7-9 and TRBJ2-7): DTGVSQNPRHKITKRGQNVTFRCDPISEHNRLYWYRQTLGQGPEFLTYFQNEAQLEKSRLLSDRFSAERPKGSFSTLEIQRTEQGDSAMYLCASSLAGGPGFEQYFGPGTRLTVT.

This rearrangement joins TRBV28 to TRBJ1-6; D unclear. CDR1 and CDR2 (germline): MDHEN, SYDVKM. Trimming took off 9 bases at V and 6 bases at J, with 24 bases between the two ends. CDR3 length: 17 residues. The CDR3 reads CASFSVRFGRANSPLHF. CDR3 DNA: TGTGCCAGTTTTTCTGTCCGCTTCGGGAGGGCTAATTCACCCCTCCACTTT.

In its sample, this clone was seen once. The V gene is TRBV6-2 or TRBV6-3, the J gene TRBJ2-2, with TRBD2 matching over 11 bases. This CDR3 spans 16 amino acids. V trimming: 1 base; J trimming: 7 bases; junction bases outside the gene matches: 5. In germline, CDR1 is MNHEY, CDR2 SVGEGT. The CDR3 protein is CASSYYGLAGGGELFF. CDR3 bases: TGTGCCAGCAGTTACTACGGACTAGCGGGCGGCGGGGAGCTGTTTTTT.

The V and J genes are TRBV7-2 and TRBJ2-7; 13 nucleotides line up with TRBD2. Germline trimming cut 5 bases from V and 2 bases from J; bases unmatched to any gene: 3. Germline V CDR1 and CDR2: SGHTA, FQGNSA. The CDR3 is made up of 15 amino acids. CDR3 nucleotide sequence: TGTGCCAGCAGCCCCGGGACTAGCGGGACCTACGAGCAGTACTTC. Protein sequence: CASSPGTSGTYEQYF.

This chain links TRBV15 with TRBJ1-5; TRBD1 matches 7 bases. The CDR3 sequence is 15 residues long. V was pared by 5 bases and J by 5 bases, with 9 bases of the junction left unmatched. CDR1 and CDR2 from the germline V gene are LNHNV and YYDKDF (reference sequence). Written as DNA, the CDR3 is TGTGCCACCAGCTATCGACGGACAGGCGATCAGCCCCAGCATTTT. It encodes CATSYRRTGDQPQHF.